This T cell receptor beta chain was captured by sequencing in a study of T cell responses to AZD1222 COVID-19 vaccine. Overall study context: Timing groups of about 4 and about 12 weeks for second doses were pooled. Points from the study as a whole: Reports indicate that nearly half of spike-specific TCRs are directed at unmutated variant regions. The peak T cell response came first, and repertoires were sampled only after it. Spike-wide coverage was observed for vaccine-associated CD4 TCRs, with dominant responses at 160-218 and 743-854.

Trimming stripped 6 bases from V and 6 bases from J, with 8 bases between. CDR1 and CDR2 from the germline V gene are MNHNY and SVGAGI (reference sequence). The CDR3 runs 12 residues. Clones were read by immunoSEQ multiplex PCR, and TCRdb kept only the in-frame ones, dropping some. Of about 120,000 clones in the sample, over 85% were seen once. Notes on this clone: Its antigen is unknown.

The V call is TRBV6-6, the J call TRBJ2-2; no clear D gene. This TCR was sampled from an adult in good health. Here the sequenced sample was peripheral blood, taken on day 0 of AZD1222 vaccination. The CDR3 protein is CASSTVAGELFF. In DNA, the CDR3 is TGTGCCAGCAGCACCGTCGCCGGGGAGCTGTTTTTT.